The clone carrying this T cell receptor (beta chain) was picked up a small number of times. Its target is unknown. The data were taken from a study of post-analysis software for immune sequencing data. Study-level results: Controls had lower frequencies than patients of about five TRBV segments, which included TRBV5-6, TRBV5-1 and TRBV20-1.

The TCR beta cDNA libraries contained unique molecular identifiers. A single record per CDR3 protein comes from TCRdb applying MiXCR to the PCR reads. The sample comprises fewer than 850,000 distinct CDR3 sequences, roughly 27% of which are singletons, and roughly 0.53% rests with the top ten. CDR3 length equals 14 residues. Trimming took off 5 bases at V and 7 bases at J, with 17 bases between the two ends. Germline values: CDR1 SGHVS, CDR2 FQNEAQ. The receptor was derived from a girl under 18 with multiple sclerosis. Sequenced: blood. This sequence joins TRBV7-8 and TRBJ2-5; D is tentatively TRBD1 or TRBD2 (5 bases each). The CDR3 DNA reads as TGTGCCAGCAGCCTAGACCTAGGGACCGGGACCCAGTACTTC. Its translation: CASSLDLGTGTQYF.